The 21 T cell receptor beta chains below come from one sample, sequenced in a study of T cell clonality in common variable immunodeficiency. The method was immunoSEQ multiplex PCR; TCRdb's version includes in-frame clones alone and lacks a portion of them. The sample presents tens of thousands of clones, none singletons. The material sequenced was peripheral blood mononuclear cells. The source is a person aged 18 to 75 in good health.

At least ten counts were recorded for this clone. From the germline J gene comes the end of the CDR3, since the read stops 3 residues before it. The chain links TRBV5-1 to TRBJ2-2, with D possibly TRBD2 on 5 matching bases. Germline lookup yields CDR1 SGHRS and CDR2 YFSETQ. V shed 6 bases and J shed 0 bases, with 12 bases lying between them. The CDR3 is made up of 15 amino acids. The CDR3 loop reads CASTRQEANTGELFF. The covered CDR3 bases are TGCGCCAGCACAAGGCAGGAGGCGAACACCGGGGAG.

Regarding this clone: The CDR3 goes on 3 residues after the read ends, and that part is filled in from the germline J gene. V usage is TRBV16 and J usage is TRBJ2-7; TRBD1 matches 9 bases. From germline, CDR1 is KGHSY and CDR2 FQNENV. The CDR3 extends over 15 amino acids. Trimming cost V 4 bases and J 6 bases; bases outside gene matches: 10. CDR3 DNA (partial): TGTGCCAGCAGCCTTCCGGGACAGGGTTTTTTCGAG. Protein sequence: CASSLPGQGFFE. The CDR3 in its entirety is CASSLPGQGFFEQYF.

This clone was observed at least ten times. Sequencing ends 3 residues short of the CDR3 end; the germline J gene provides the rest. The chain is built from TRBV20-1 and TRBJ2-3, with D perhaps TRBD2 (5 bases). Germline CDR1 DFQATT, CDR2 SNEGSKA (reference sequence). This CDR3 is built from 18 residues. Trimming cost V 0 bases and J 2 bases, with 21 bases left between them. This CDR3 is CSARDILSVGLNTDTQYF. The part of the CDR3 DNA that was read is TGCAGTGCTAGAGATATCTTATCTGTCGGACTTAACACAGATACG.

This clone was observed many times. The CDR3 is cut off 3 residues early in the read; its end comes from the germline J gene. J is TRBJ2-2 and V is TRBV12-3 or TRBV12-4, with D unclear. CDR3 length: 13 residues. The germline V and J ends were trimmed by 8 bases and 2 bases, with 9 bases remaining between them. The CDR3 loop is CASEGPNTGELFF. The CDR3 bases that were read are TGTGCCAGCGAAGGGCCAAACACCGGGGAG.

This clone was detected ten times or more. The read gets to within 3 residues of the CDR3 end, and the germline J gene fills in the rest. The gene calls are TRBV2 and TRBJ1-1, with D possibly being TRBD1 (6 bases). V was trimmed by 6 bases and J by 2 bases, leaving 10 bases between them. Germline V gene lookup returns CDR1 SNHLY and CDR2 FYNNEI. This CDR3 has 13 amino acids. The part of the CDR3 DNA that was read is TGTGCCAGCAGGGGGGCGGACAACACTGAA. Its translation: CASRGADNTE. The whole CDR3 is CASRGADNTEAFF.

This clone was recorded at least ten times. The read stops 3 residues short of the end of the CDR3; the missing end is completed from the germline J gene. The chain links TRBV5-1 to TRBJ2-7; maybe TRBD2 (5 bases). This CDR3 contains 15 residues. V was trimmed by 2 bases and J by 0 bases, leaving 12 bases between them. Germline V lookup: CDR1 SGHRS, CDR2 YFSETQ. The covered CDR3 bases are TGCGCCAGCAGCTTACTTAGCGAGAGCTCCTACGAG. Residues: CASSLLSESSYE. The CDR3, in full, reads CASSLLSESSYEQYF.

Only a few counts were recorded for this clone. The read falls 3 residues short of the CDR3 end, and the missing part is taken from the germline J gene. The chain joins TRBV7-8 to TRBJ2-3, with 9 bases identical to TRBD2. J gave up 4 bases and V 2 bases, and 10 bases lay outside the gene matches. The germline gives CDR1 SGHVS, CDR2 FQNEAQ. The CDR3 is 17 amino acids. CDR3 DNA (partial): TGTGCCAGCAGCTTATGGGTAGGGCGGGAGGGCGCAGATACG. Its protein is CASSLWVGREGADT. The whole CDR3 region reads CASSLWVGREGADTQYF. The whole variable domain, remainder taken from reference TRBV7-8 and TRBJ2-3, is GAGVSQSPRYKVAKRGQDVALRCDPISGHVSLFWYQQALGQGPEFLTYFQNEAQLDKSGLPSDRFFAERPEGSVSTLKIQRTQQEDSAVYLCASSLWVGREGADTQYFGPGTRLTVL.

Many counts were recorded for this clone. Read coverage stops 3 residues before the CDR3 terminus; the germline J gene supplies the remainder. This chain links TRBV19 with TRBJ2-7; 7 bases match TRBD1. The CDR3 is 11 amino acids. Germline V gives CDR1 LNHDA, CDR2 SQIVND (reference sequence). Losses at the gene ends were 11 bases for V and 5 bases for J; bases not matched to a gene: 6. The sequenced CDR3 bases are TGTGCCTCCTCCCAGGGGGACGAG. This translates into CASSQGDE. The whole CDR3 region reads CASSQGDEQYF.

This clone was counted many times. The read finishes 3 residues shy of the CDR3 end, and the germline J gene is used to complete it. The chain has TRBV5-1 and TRBJ1-4; TRBD1 matches at 8 bases. Germline V lookup: CDR1 SGHRS, CDR2 YFSETQ. The CDR3 totals 14 residues. The V and J ends lost 0 bases and 8 bases, in that order; junction bases with no gene match: 3. CDR3 bases read: TGCGCCAGCAGCTTGGGCAGGGGGCAAGAAAAA. It encodes CASSLGRGQEK. The CDR3 as a whole reads CASSLGRGQEKLFF.

This clone came up many times. Coverage ceases 3 residues before the CDR3 finishes, and the germline J gene fills in the end. The V call is TRBV5-6, the J call TRBJ2-7, with no clear D. Germline CDR1 is SGHDT and CDR2 is YYEEEE. The CDR3 has 12 residues. Trimming removed 4 bases from V and 5 bases from J, with 10 bases in between. CDR3 in amino acids: CASSLLSHEQYF. CDR3 DNA, as far as it was read: TGTGCCAGCAGCCTCCTGAGCCACGAG. Looking up the rest from reference TRBV5-6 and TRBJ2-7 gives the full variable domain: DAGVTQSPTHLIKTRGQQVTLRCSPKSGHDTVSWYQQALGQGPQFIFQYYEEEERQRGNFPDRFSGHQFPNYSSELNVNALLLGDSALYLCASSLLSHEQYFGPGTRLTVT.

This clone was observed at least ten times. The CDR3 bases that were read are TGTGCCAGTAGTATCCCAGGCAGGTCGTCAGGGGAGACC. Protein product: CASSIPGRSSGET. The entire CDR3 sequence reads CASSIPGRSSGETQYF. The J gene is TRBJ2-5, the V gene TRBV19; D is possibly TRBD1 (5 bases). The sequence runs out 3 residues before the end of the CDR3; the remainder is reconstructed from the germline J gene. Deletions cut 3 bases from V and 5 bases from J, with 19 bases between. The CDR3 spans 16 residues. Germline V gene data show CDR1 as LNHDA and CDR2 as SQIVND (reference sequence).

This clone has ten or more counts. Incomplete CDR3 DNA: TGCGCCAGCAGCTTGGTGTCGCGCACTGAA. It translates to CASSLVSRTE. The entire CDR3 is CASSLVSRTEAFF. The rearrangement joins TRBV5-1 to TRBJ1-1, with no clear D. The CDR3 goes on 3 residues after the read ends, and that part is filled in from the germline J gene. Trimming left V 0 bases short and J 4 bases short, with 7 bases between. Germline V gene data show CDR1 as SGHRS and CDR2 as YFSETQ. CDR3 length: 13 residues.

This clone has just a few counts. With the read ending 3 residues before the CDR3 end, the germline J gene is used to fill in that end. The rearrangement uses TRBV6-2 or TRBV6-3 and TRBJ2-2; no firm D call. Trimming pared 2 bases from V and 3 bases from J, leaving 7 bases between. The CDR3 runs 14 residues. CDR1 and CDR2 (germline): MNHEY, SVGEGT. The CDR3 bases that were read are TGTGCCAGCAGTTACACAGATTACACCGGGGAG. The encoded protein is CASSYTDYTGE. In full, the CDR3 is CASSYTDYTGELFF.

This clone was detected many times. The CDR3 end is not reached by the read, which stops 3 residues before it; the germline J gene fills it in. The rearrangement links TRBV10-3 to TRBJ1-6, with 7 bases fitting TRBD1. Per the germline V gene, CDR1 is ENHRY and CDR2 is SYGVKD. The CDR3 totals 17 residues. With 6 bases clipped from V and 9 bases from J, the junction kept 17 bases outside the gene matches. The CDR3 loop is CAISARNGQAVPSPLHF. Partial CDR3 DNA: TGTGCCATCAGCGCCCGAAACGGACAGGCGGTTCCTTCACCC.

This clone was seen many times. Coverage ceases 3 residues before the CDR3 finishes, and the germline J gene fills in the end. The V and J genes are TRBV7-9 and TRBJ2-1; D is ambiguous. The V and J ends lost 3 bases and 3 bases respectively, with 12 bases between them. Germline CDR1 is SEHNR and CDR2 is FQNEAQ (reference sequence). This CDR3 region has 15 residues. The CDR3: CASSFFQGYYNEQFF. The covered CDR3 bases are TGTGCCAGCAGCTTTTTTCAAGGGTACTACAATGAG.

This clone was observed at least ten times. Sequencing ends 3 residues short of the CDR3 end; the germline J gene provides the rest. The chain is built from TRBV12-3 or TRBV12-4 and TRBJ2-5; 7 bases are shared with TRBD1. CDR3 length: 13 amino acids. J was trimmed by 4 bases and V by 6 bases; bases with no gene match: 5. CDR3 DNA (partial): TGTGCCAGCAGGAACACAGGGGCAGAGACC. Its protein product is CASRNTGAET. The CDR3 in its entirety is CASRNTGAETQYF.

This clone was seen at least ten times. The read finishes 3 residues shy of the CDR3 end, and the germline J gene is used to complete it. The gene calls are TRBV7-6 and TRBJ2-7; 11 bases match TRBD2. The germline V gene has CDR1 SGHVS and CDR2 FNYEAQ. CDR3 size: 15 residues. The V and J ends lost 3 bases and 0 bases, in that order; junction bases with no gene match: 1. The sequenced CDR3 bases are TGTGCCAGCAGCTTCGGGACTAGCGGCTCCTACGAG. As protein: CASSFGTSGSYE. The entire CDR3 protein reads CASSFGTSGSYEQYF. Looking up the rest from reference TRBV7-6 and TRBJ2-7 gives the full variable domain: GAGVSQSPRYKVTKRGQDVALRCDPISGHVSLYWYRQALGQGPEFLTYFNYEAQQDKSGLPNDRFSAERPEGSISTLTIQRTEQRDSAMYRCASSFGTSGSYEQYFGPGTRLTVT.

In this sample, this clone turned up many times. Read coverage stops 3 residues before the CDR3 terminus; the germline J gene supplies the remainder. V is TRBV20-1 and J is TRBJ2-7, with D maybe TRBD1 (6 bases). Trimming left V 0 bases short and J 3 bases short, with 21 bases between. CDR1 DFQATT and CDR2 SNEGSKA come from the germline V gene (reference sequence). The CDR3 loop spans 17 amino acids. CDR3 loop: CSARDIMTGTPDYEQYF. The sequenced CDR3 bases are TGCAGTGCTAGAGATATTATGACCGGGACACCGGACTACGAG.

This clone was counted at least ten times. The sequence runs out 3 residues before the end of the CDR3; the remainder is reconstructed from the germline J gene. The chain has TRBV20-1 and TRBJ1-1; D is possibly TRBD1 (5 bases). Looked up from germline, CDR1 is DFQATT and CDR2 is SNEGSKA (reference sequence). This CDR3 has 11 residues. The CDR3 here is CRGGNSAEAFF. The CDR3 DNA, read in part, is TGCCGGGGGGGGAATTCGGCTGAA.

This clone was observed many times. The CDR3 extends 3 residues past the end of the read, so its final part is completed from the germline J gene. The chain recombines TRBV5-1 with TRBJ2-2, with a weak D call TRBD1 (5 bases). This CDR3 is 12 amino acids long. V dropped 5 bases and J dropped 5 bases, with 7 bases sitting between them. Germline assignment: CDR1 SGHRS and CDR2 YFSETQ. CDR3 sequence reads: CASSSGTGELFF. CDR3 DNA (partial): TGCGCCAGCAGTTCAGGGACCGGGGAG.

This clone was picked up many times. The read falls 3 residues short of the CDR3 end, and the missing part is taken from the germline J gene. The chain uses TRBV5-1 and TRBJ2-5; 7 bases align to TRBD1. The ends lost 1 base at V and 5 bases at J; junction bases unmatched: 8. The CDR3 extends over 15 amino acids. Looked up from germline, CDR1 is SGHRS and CDR2 is YFSETQ. The CDR3 bases that were read are TGCGCCAGCAGCTTGACCGACAGGGCGTATGAGACC. Its translation: CASSLTDRAYET. The full CDR3 protein reads CASSLTDRAYETQYF.